These 30 T cell receptor beta chains were all obtained from the same sample, sequenced in a study of T cell responses to AZD1222 COVID-19 vaccine. The data were produced by immunoSEQ multiplex PCR, yet TCRdb's version contains in-frame clones alone and is incomplete. Here the sample spans over 100,000 clones, more than 85% being singletons. Material: peripheral blood, obtained on day 0 of AZD1222 vaccination. The receptors shown here come from an adult in good health.

The chain couples TRBV16 to TRBJ2-3, with unresolved D. The CDR3 loop spans 13 amino acids. Germline CDR1 and CDR2: KGHSY and FQNENV. The V end was cut by 0 bases, the J end by 4 bases, with 5 bases between. CDR3: CASSQSGADTQYF. The DNA for the CDR3 is TGTGCCAGCAGCCAATCCGGCGCAGATACGCAGTATTTT.

The rearrangement uses TRBV19 and TRBJ1-1, with a tentative D call TRBD1 (6 bases). The CDR3 runs 15 residues. Trimming stripped 6 bases from V and 4 bases from J, with 18 bases between. The germline CDR1 and CDR2 sequences are LNHDA and SQIVND (reference sequence). In DNA form, the CDR3 reads TGTGCCAGTAGCCCGCGGGGGGCAAGGGGCACTGAAGCTTTCTTT. It specifies CASSPRGARGTEAFF.

The V gene is TRBV2, the J gene TRBJ1-1, with D possibly TRBD1 on 6 matching bases. Germline V gene lookup returns CDR1 SNHLY and CDR2 FYNNEI. This CDR3 has 13 residues. V was shortened by 6 bases and J by 11 bases, with 19 bases between the two germline ends. DNA for the CDR3: TGTGCCAGCAGCCTAGGGGGGACTTCGCGCGCTTTCTTT. Translated, it gives CASSLGGTSRAFF.

The chain employs TRBV6-2 or TRBV6-3 and TRBJ2-3; 10 bases fit TRBD2. Germline-derived CDR1 and CDR2 are MNHEY and SVGEGT. The CDR3 runs 16 residues. J was trimmed by 2 bases and V by 5 bases; bases with no gene match: 7. CDR3 in DNA: TGTGCCAGCAGTAAAGGAGCGGGGGGGTTCACAGATACGCAGTATTTT. Amino acid sequence: CASSKGAGGFTDTQYF.

The chain carries TRBV6-1 and TRBJ1-5, with D unclear. V gave up 0 bases and J gave up 0 bases, with 12 bases separating them. CDR1 is MNHNS and CDR2 is SASEGT in the germline V gene. This CDR3 region has 17 residues. The CDR3 region is CASSEAGGRYSNQPQHF. The CDR3 nucleotides are TGTGCCAGCAGTGAAGCGGGTGGGAGATATAGCAATCAGCCCCAGCATTTT.

The CDR3 sequence is CASSLGASLNEQFF. The CDR3 DNA follows: TGTGCCAGCAGCTTAGGAGCTTCCTTGAATGAGCAGTTCTTC. The chain is built from TRBV7-2 and TRBJ2-1; D call uncertain. Germline CDR1 and CDR2: SGHTA and FQGNSA. The CDR3 contains 14 residues. The ends were cut back, 1 base at V and 7 bases at J, with 11 bases in the middle.

The chain carries TRBV28 and TRBJ2-1, with 11 bases lining up with TRBD2. This CDR3 is built from 15 residues. The trim removed 5 bases at V and 3 bases at J, leaving 3 bases unmatched. CDR1 is MDHEN and CDR2 is SYDVKM in the germline V gene. CDR3 nucleotide sequence: TGTGCCAGCAGTATTAGCGGGGGGGGCTACAATGAGCAGTTCTTC. Its translation is CASSISGGGYNEQFF.

The chain uses TRBV5-1 and TRBJ2-7; 11 bases are a match to TRBD2. The V gene's germline CDR1 is SGHRS and CDR2 YFSETQ. There are 15 residues in the CDR3. Trimming cost V 1 base and J 4 bases; bases outside gene matches: 4. The CDR3 loop is CASSLTSGSRYEQYF. The CDR3 coding sequence is TGCGCCAGCAGCTTGACTAGCGGGAGTCGTTACGAGCAGTACTTC. Filled out from reference TRBV5-1 and TRBJ2-7, the complete variable domain reads KAGVTQTPRYLIKTRGQQVTLSCSPISGHRSVSWYQQTPGQGLQFLFEYFSETQRNKGNFPGRFSGRQFSNSRSEMNVSTLELGDSALYLCASSLTSGSRYEQYFGPGTRLTVT.

CDR3: CASSLGIRARGPPADEQYF. CDR3 bases: TGCGCCAGCAGCTTGGGGATCCGGGCCAGGGGGCCCCCGGCGGACGAGCAGTACTTC. The chain combines TRBV5-1 with TRBJ2-7, with 8 bases that match TRBD1. The CDR3 is made up of 19 amino acids. With 0 bases clipped from V and 5 bases from J, the junction kept 19 bases outside the gene matches. Germline V gives CDR1 SGHRS, CDR2 YFSETQ.

On this clone itself: The sample contains more than one DNA sequence encoding this CDR3. V is TRBV5-1 and J is TRBJ1-4; TRBD1 matches 8 bases. CDR1 is SGHRS and CDR2 is YFSETQ in the germline V gene. This CDR3 spans 14 amino acids. With 0 bases clipped from V and 5 bases from J, the junction kept 0 bases outside the gene matches. The chain's CDR3 is CASSLGTGNEKLFF. In nucleotides, the CDR3 is TGCGCCAGCAGCTTGGGGACAGGGAATGAAAAACTGTTTTTT.

The V gene is TRBV2, the J gene TRBJ2-7, with D perhaps TRBD1 (5 bases). Trimming removed 6 bases at V and 2 bases at J, with 14 bases between. CDR1 and CDR2 (germline): SNHLY, FYNNEI. CDR3 length: 14 residues. CDR3 sequence (DNA): TGTGCCAGCAGAACACAGGTCCTCACCTACGAGCAGTACTTC. The encoded protein is CASRTQVLTYEQYF. Full variable domain (missing parts from reference TRBV2 and TRBJ2-7): EPEVTQTPSHQVTQMGQEVILRCVPISNHLYFYWYRQILGQKVEFLVSFYNNEISEKSEIFDDQFSVERPDGSNFTLKIRSTKLEDSAMYFCASRTQVLTYEQYFGPGTRLTVT.

A few counts support this clone. The chain employs TRBV6-5 and TRBJ2-2; TRBD2 might be the D (5 bases). Germline V gives CDR1 MNHEY, CDR2 SVGAGI. Between the trimmed V and J ends, which lost 0 bases and 0 bases, there was a span of 8 bases. The CDR3 spans 16 residues. As DNA, the CDR3 is TGTGCCAGCAGTTACTCGATACTAGCGAACACCGGGGAGCTGTTTTTT. Protein: CASSYSILANTGELFF.

This sequence joins TRBV6-5 and TRBJ1-2, with a weak D call TRBD1 (5 bases). Trimming cost V 6 bases and J 2 bases, with 13 bases left between them. Germline V gene data show CDR1 as MNHEY and CDR2 as SVGAGI. The CDR3 is made up of 14 amino acids. CDR3 coding DNA: TGTGCCAGCAGGAGGACGGGGGTCAACTATGGCTACACCTTC. It specifies CASRRTGVNYGYTF.

V and J are TRBV18 and TRBJ2-1; 13 positions match TRBD2. Germline trimming cut 3 bases from V and 10 bases from J; bases unmatched to any gene: 9. Germline assignment: CDR1 KGHSH and CDR2 LQKENI. The CDR3 extends over 16 amino acids. CDR3 sequence: CASSPRWTSGSQEQFF. The CDR3 bases are TGTGCCAGCTCACCCCGGTGGACTAGCGGGAGCCAAGAGCAGTTCTTC.

This chain joins TRBV5-1 and TRBJ2-7; 9 positions match TRBD2. Trimming removed 4 bases from V and 4 bases from J; junction bases left unmatched: 3. This CDR3 comprises 13 residues. Germline V lookup: CDR1 SGHRS, CDR2 YFSETQ. The CDR3 coding sequence is TGCGCCAGCAGCCCGAGCGGGGGGTACGAGCAGTACTTC. Encoded protein: CASSPSGGYEQYF.

The chain links TRBV28 to TRBJ1-5, with D unresolved. The CDR3 spans 15 residues. CDR1 MDHEN and CDR2 SYDVKM come from the germline V gene. V lost 3 bases and J 1 base, leaving 10 bases between the germline ends. The CDR3 bases are TGTGCCAGCAGTTTCCAGCAGCTAAGCAATCAGCCCCAGCATTTT. Protein product: CASSFQQLSNQPQHF. Drawing the rest from reference TRBV28 and TRBJ1-5, the complete variable domain is DVKVTQSSRYLVKRTGEKVFLECVQDMDHENMFWYRQDPGLGLRLIYFSYDVKMKEKGDIPEGYSVSREKKERFSLILESASTNQTSMYLCASSFQQLSNQPQHFGDGTRLSIL.

In this sample, this clone turned up once. The chain couples TRBV11-2 to TRBJ2-1; D may match TRBD1 or TRBD2 (5 bases each). The germline V gene encodes CDR1 SGHAT and CDR2 FQNNGV. The CDR3 loop spans 13 amino acids. V lost 2 bases, J lost 9 bases, and 11 bases lay in between. DNA of the CDR3: TGTGCCAGCAGCTTAAAGCAGAGGGGTGAGCAGTTCTTC. Protein: CASSLKQRGEQFF.

This clone was detected only once. The rearrangement links TRBV4-1 to TRBJ2-7; maybe TRBD2 (5 bases). The CDR3 sequence is 12 residues long. The germline gives CDR1 MGHRA, CDR2 YSYEKL. V lost 4 bases, J lost 8 bases, and 12 bases lay in between. CDR3 sequence (DNA): TGCGCCAGCAGCCCCACTGCGGGTCAGCAGTACTTC. Protein: CASSPTAGQQYF.

The chain links TRBV10-3 to TRBJ2-5; TRBD1 matches 7 bases. This CDR3 contains 16 residues. Trimming removed 2 bases from V and 2 bases from J; junction bases left unmatched: 8. The V gene's germline CDR1 is ENHRY and CDR2 SYGVKD. CDR3 loop: CAISESGQAQQETQYF. The CDR3, as DNA: TGTGCCATCAGTGAGAGCGGACAGGCACAACAAGAGACCCAGTACTTC.

CDR3 nucleotides: TGTGCCAGCAGCATATTGGGGGGGTCCACTGAAGCTTTCTTT. Residues: CASSILGGSTEAFF. The chain employs TRBV7-2 and TRBJ1-1; perhaps TRBD1 as D (5 bases). V was clipped by 5 bases and J by 4 bases, with 14 bases between them. Germline CDR1 SGHTA, CDR2 FQGNSA. The CDR3 has 14 residues. The full variable domain, with the rest looked up from reference TRBV7-2 and TRBJ1-1, is GAGVSQSPSNKVTEKGKDVELRCDPISGHTALYWYRQSLGQGLEFLIYFQGNSAPDKSGLPSDRFSAERTGGSVSTLTIQRTQQEDSAVYLCASSILGGSTEAFFGQGTRLTVV.

CDR3 amino acids: CASSLEGEKLFF. The CDR3 nucleotides read TGTGCCAGCAGCTTAGAGGGTGAAAAACTGTTTTTT. The chain has TRBV7-6 and TRBJ1-4; no definite D call. Trimming left V 1 base short and J 7 bases short, with 4 bases between. This CDR3 has 12 residues. Germline CDR1 and CDR2: SGHVS and FNYEAQ.

This clone appeared a single time. The rearrangement links TRBV3-1 (or the pseudogene TRBV3-2) to TRBJ2-1; tentatively, D is TRBD1 (6 bases). V lost 0 bases to trimming and J lost 4 bases, with 7 bases between them. The germline V gene encodes CDR1 LGHDT and CDR2 YNNKEL (reference sequence). CDR3 length: 14 residues. The chain's CDR3 is CASSQDQGYNEQFF. The CDR3 region has the DNA TGTGCCAGCAGCCAAGATCAGGGGTACAATGAGCAGTTCTTC.

This chain links TRBV6-4 with TRBJ2-3; possibly TRBD2 for D (5 bases). This CDR3 spans 16 amino acids. CDR1 and CDR2 (germline): MRHNA, SNTAGT. The V and J ends lost 8 bases and 0 bases respectively, with 18 bases between them. CDR3 region: CASGCYVGESTDTQYF. For the CDR3, the DNA is TGTGCCAGCGGCTGTTACGTGGGAGAGAGCACAGATACGCAGTATTTT.

This clone is a singleton in its sample. The chain combines TRBV6-5 with TRBJ2-7, with D perhaps matching TRBD2 (6 bases). Between the trimmed V and J ends, which lost 6 bases and 11 bases, there was a span of 17 bases. CDR1 is MNHEY, CDR2 SVGAGI, per germline. The CDR3 contains 12 residues. CDR3 nucleotide sequence: TGTGCCAGCAGGGGGGGAGGAGGGATCAAGTACTTC. The encoded protein is CASRGGGGIKYF.

The chain joins TRBV28 to TRBJ2-2; 9 nucleotides align to TRBD1. The germline V gene has CDR1 MDHEN and CDR2 SYDVKM. The CDR3 covers 13 residues. CDR3 coding DNA: TGTGCAGGACAGGGGCGGAACACCGGGGAGCTGTTTTTT. Amino acids: CAGQGRNTGELFF. The full variable domain, rest sourced from reference TRBV28 and TRBJ2-2, is DVKVTQSSRYLVKRTGEKVFLECVQDMDHENMFWYRQDPGLGLRLIYFSYDVKMKEKGDIPEGYSVSREKKERFSLILESASTNQTSMYLCAGQGRNTGELFFGEGSRLTVL.

V usage is TRBV19 and J usage is TRBJ1-1, with D uncertain. The V gene lost 1 base and the J gene lost 0 bases, with 9 bases spanning the gap. The CDR3 sequence is 15 residues long. Germline CDR1 is LNHDA and CDR2 is SQIVND (reference sequence). CDR3 in amino acids: CASSIGANMNTEAFF. CDR3 sequence (DNA): TGTGCCAGTAGTATAGGGGCAAACATGAACACTGAAGCTTTCTTT.

The V and J genes are TRBV4-3 and TRBJ2-1; D possibly corresponds to TRBD1 (5 bases). Between the trimmed V and J ends, which lost 0 bases and 0 bases, there was a span of 15 bases. Germline lookup yields CDR1 LGHNA and CDR2 YSLEER. The CDR3 totals 18 residues. This CDR3 is CASSQDSSGPRSYNEQFF. The CDR3 DNA reads TGCGCCAGCAGCCAAGATTCTTCAGGGCCCCGCTCCTACAATGAGCAGTTCTTC.

This clone was found once. The V gene is TRBV10-3, the J gene TRBJ2-2; 11 bases agree with TRBD2. The V gene end was trimmed by 6 bases and the J gene end by 4 bases; junction bases not matched to a gene: 4. Germline loops: CDR1 ENHRY, CDR2 SYGVKD. This CDR3 has 15 residues. The CDR3 DNA follows: TGTGCCATCAGCCCGACTAGCGGGGTCACCGGGGAGCTGTTTTTT. Residues: CAISPTSGVTGELFF.

The gene calls are TRBV6-1 and TRBJ1-2; 9 bases are shared with TRBD1. Per the germline V gene, CDR1 is MNHNS and CDR2 is SASEGT. The V segment lost 4 bases and the J segment 4 bases; nucleotides outside the gene matches: 10. The CDR3 consists of 16 residues. Here the CDR3 DNA reads TGTGCCAGCAGTGCTTCCGGGACAGGGTACGGCTATGGCTACACCTTC. This gives the protein CASSASGTGYGYGYTF.

V gene TRBV7-8 combines with J gene TRBJ1-5, with D hard to call. This CDR3 is built from 17 residues. Germline assignment: CDR1 SGHVS and CDR2 FQNEAQ. V dropped 2 bases and J dropped 1 base, with 15 bases sitting between them. This CDR3 is CASSLSGRLGSNQPQHF. CDR3 nucleotides: TGTGCCAGCAGCTTATCCGGACGGCTCGGGAGCAATCAGCCCCAGCATTTT. Full variable domain (remainder filled in from reference TRBV7-8 and TRBJ1-5): GAGVSQSPRYKVAKRGQDVALRCDPISGHVSLFWYQQALGQGPEFLTYFQNEAQLDKSGLPSDRFFAERPEGSVSTLKIQRTQQEDSAVYLCASSLSGRLGSNQPQHFGDGTRLSIL.